A single sample is the source of the 6 T cell receptor beta chains below, sequenced in a study of blood T cell repertoires in COVID-19 (dated by TCRdb to about 2020). The library came from the immunoSEQ multiplex PCR assay. TCRdb obtained this table from immuneACCESS and retained in-frame rearrangements with V and J assigned. These tables miss some clones; where compared with another copy, unresolved V genes account for less than half of the shortfall, and the remainder is unexplained. Within this sample are about 300,000 clones, with about nine tenths of them counted one time only. Around 2.2% of the sample is taken by the ten largest. Sequenced input: peripheral blood. These receptors were taken from a woman aged 25 to 45 with COVID-19, enrolled during active disease.

The V gene is TRBV30, the J gene TRBJ1-1; D remains ambiguous. CDR1 is GTSNPN, CDR2 SVGIG, per germline (reference sequence). This CDR3 is 10 amino acids long. The V end was cut by 1 base, the J end by 8 bases, with 5 bases between. The CDR3 nucleotides are TGTGCCTGGAGTGCGCGGGAAGCTTTCTTT. Its protein product is CAWSAREAFF.

Only one count was recorded for this clone. The J gene is TRBJ2-7, the V gene TRBV28; D perhaps matches TRBD1 (6 bases). There are 13 residues in the CDR3. CDR1 and CDR2 (germline): MDHEN, SYDVKM. V lost 3 bases and J lost 5, with 11 bases in between. For the CDR3, the DNA is TGTGCCAGCAGTTTCCAGGGGTACGACGAGCAGTACTTC. Its protein is CASSFQGYDEQYF. The full variable domain, in which reference TRBV28 and TRBJ2-7 provide the parts outside the CDR3, is DVKVTQSSRYLVKRTGEKVFLECVQDMDHENMFWYRQDPGLGLRLIYFSYDVKMKEKGDIPEGYSVSREKKERFSLILESASTNQTSMYLCASSFQGYDEQYFGPGTRLTVT.

The chain links TRBV2 to TRBJ2-5; 8 bases line up with TRBD2. Germline-derived CDR1 and CDR2 are SNHLY and FYNNEI. The CDR3 has 13 amino acids. V gave up 7 bases and J gave up 4 bases; unmatched junction bases: 5. CDR3 bases: TGTGCCAGCAATCCAAGCGGGAGAGAGACCCAGTACTTC. As protein: CASNPSGRETQYF.

The chain uses TRBV19 and TRBJ2-1; tentative D call: TRBD2 (6 bases). The CDR3 spans 13 residues. Germline CDR1 reads LNHDA; CDR2 reads SQIVND (reference sequence). V shed 3 bases and J shed 9 bases, with 12 bases lying between them. This CDR3 is CASSMGRDREQFF. CDR3 sequence (DNA): TGTGCCAGTAGTATGGGGCGGGACCGTGAGCAGTTCTTC.

The V and J genes are TRBV10-2 and TRBJ1-1; TRBD1 might be the D (5 bases). The germline V and J ends were trimmed by 0 bases and 6 bases, with 11 bases remaining between them. The CDR3 spans 14 residues. The germline V gene has CDR1 WSHSY and CDR2 SAAADI. CDR3 loop: CASSESGQGAEAFF. Here the CDR3 DNA reads TGCGCCAGCAGTGAGTCCGGGCAGGGCGCTGAAGCTTTCTTT.

CDR3 nucleotides: TGCAGCCGACCGGACAGGGGGCCAAATGAGCAGTTCTTC. This sequence encodes CSRPDRGPNEQFF. The chain carries TRBV29-1 and TRBJ2-1; 11 bases agree with TRBD1. CDR3 length: 13 amino acids. Trimming removed 8 bases from V and 7 bases from J; junction bases left unmatched: 7. Germline V gives CDR1 SQVTM, CDR2 ANQGSEA.